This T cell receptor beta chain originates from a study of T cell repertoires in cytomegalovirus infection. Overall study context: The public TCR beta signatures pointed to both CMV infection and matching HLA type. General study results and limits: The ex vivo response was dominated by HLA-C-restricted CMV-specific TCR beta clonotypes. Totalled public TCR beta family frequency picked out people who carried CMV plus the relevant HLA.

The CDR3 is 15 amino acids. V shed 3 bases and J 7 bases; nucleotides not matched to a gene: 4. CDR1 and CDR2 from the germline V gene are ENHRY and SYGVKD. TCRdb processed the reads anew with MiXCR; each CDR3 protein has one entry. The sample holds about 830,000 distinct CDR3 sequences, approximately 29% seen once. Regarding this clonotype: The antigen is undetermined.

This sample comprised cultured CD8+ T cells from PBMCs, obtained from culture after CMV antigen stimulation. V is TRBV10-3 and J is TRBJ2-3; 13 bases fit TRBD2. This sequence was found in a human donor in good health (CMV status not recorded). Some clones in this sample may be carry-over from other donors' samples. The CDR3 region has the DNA TGTGCCATCAGTGAACTAGCGGGGGGGCCGAATACGCAGTATTTT. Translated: CAISELAGGPNTQYF.